This T cell receptor beta chain came from a study of a mutant IDH1 vaccine in newly diagnosed glioma. As for the study in general: Patients received vaccination from 4-6 weeks after radiotherapy alone, or with temozolomide cycles.

The ends lost 3 bases at V and 5 bases at J; junction bases unmatched: 6. Germline V lookup: CDR1 KGHSH, CDR2 LQKENI. The CDR3 sequence is 15 residues long. The data were produced by immunoSEQ multiplex PCR, yet TCRdb's version contains in-frame clones alone and is incomplete. The sample lists about 32,000 clones; 80% to 85% were seen once. Time point of the sample: week 35, safety follow-up. Doses consisted of 300 ug of mutant IDH1 20-mer peptide each, paired with topical imiquimod. The vaccination schedule gave patients eight doses in weeks 1, 3, 5, 7, 11, 15, 19 and 23. The donor cohort comprised cases of new WHO grade 3 or 4 IDH1-mutant, ATRX-lost astrocytoma. For this clone: What it binds is unknown.

The TCR sequence derives from a woman aged 18-29 years with glioma. The material sequenced was PBMCs, taken from a glioma patient whose treatment included an IDH1 peptide vaccine. The rearrangement joins TRBV18 to TRBJ1-4, with 7 nucleotides matching TRBD1. In DNA, the CDR3 is TGTGCCAGCTCACCCGTGGGACAGTCCAATGAAAAACTGTTTTTT. It codes for CASSPVGQSNEKLFF.